A single sample gave rise to the 5 T cell receptor beta chains below, sequenced in a study of T cell responses to AZD1222 COVID-19 vaccine (dated by TCRdb to about 2021). The sample's time point, from its label and the paper: about 28 days (+/-7) after the second vaccine dose. Library construction relied on the immunoSEQ multiplex PCR assay. Sourced from immuneACCESS, this table was stored by TCRdb with only in-frame sequences that have V and J called. A share of the clones is absent; for the studies checked, an unresolved V gene accounts for under half, and the remainder has no known explanation. The sample yields some 150,000 clones; roughly 93% were counted once. The biggest ten clones account for roughly 2% of the sample. Sequences were derived from peripheral blood, sampled 28 days after the second AZD1222 dose. The receptors come from an adult who received the AZD1222 COVID-19 vaccine.

This chain connects TRBV3-1 (or the pseudogene TRBV3-2) to TRBJ1-5; the match to TRBD1 covers 7 bases. CDR3 length: 16 residues. Germline V lookup: CDR1 LGHDT, CDR2 YNNKEL (reference sequence). V dropped 5 bases and J dropped 2; count of bases not matched to a gene: 9. In DNA form, the CDR3 reads TGTGCCAGCAGCTTGAATACCGGGACAGGCAATCAGCCCCAGCATTTT. Protein sequence: CASSLNTGTGNQPQHF.

The chain carries TRBV5-5 and TRBJ1-2, with TRBD1 as a possible D gene (6 bases). This CDR3 is 13 amino acids long. The germline V gene has CDR1 SGHKS and CDR2 YYEKEE (reference sequence). Trimming stripped 5 bases from V and 2 bases from J, with 10 bases between. The CDR3, as DNA: TGTGCCAGCAGAGCCGGGACAAACTATGGCTACACCTTC. This encodes CASRAGTNYGYTF.

The CDR3 spells CASSLGPYAYNEQFF. CDR3 nucleotide sequence: TGTGCCAGTAGTCTCGGACCCTACGCCTACAATGAGCAGTTCTTC. This chain joins TRBV19 and TRBJ2-1, with no clear D. The CDR3 is made up of 15 amino acids. Germline CDR1 LNHDA, CDR2 SQIVND (reference sequence). V was clipped by 5 bases and J by 2 bases, with 13 bases between them.

The V gene is TRBV2, the J gene TRBJ2-7; 9 positions agree with TRBD2. V lost 3 bases, J lost 6 bases, and 12 bases stayed unmatched. The CDR3 contains 16 residues. Per the germline V gene, CDR1 is SNHLY and CDR2 is FYNNEI. The CDR3 sequence is CASSDGKVAGVGEQYF. DNA of the CDR3: TGTGCCAGCAGTGACGGAAAGGTAGCGGGAGTAGGCGAGCAGTACTTC.

The gene calls are TRBV24-1 and TRBJ1-6; 8 nucleotides match TRBD1. This CDR3 comprises 16 residues. Germline lookup yields CDR1 KGHDR and CDR2 SFDVKD. Losses at the gene ends were 9 bases for V and 0 bases for J; bases not matched to a gene: 6. DNA for the CDR3: TGTGCCACCGGCAGGGGGCCCAGCTCCTATAATTCACCCCTCCACTTT. Encoded protein: CATGRGPSSYNSPLHF.